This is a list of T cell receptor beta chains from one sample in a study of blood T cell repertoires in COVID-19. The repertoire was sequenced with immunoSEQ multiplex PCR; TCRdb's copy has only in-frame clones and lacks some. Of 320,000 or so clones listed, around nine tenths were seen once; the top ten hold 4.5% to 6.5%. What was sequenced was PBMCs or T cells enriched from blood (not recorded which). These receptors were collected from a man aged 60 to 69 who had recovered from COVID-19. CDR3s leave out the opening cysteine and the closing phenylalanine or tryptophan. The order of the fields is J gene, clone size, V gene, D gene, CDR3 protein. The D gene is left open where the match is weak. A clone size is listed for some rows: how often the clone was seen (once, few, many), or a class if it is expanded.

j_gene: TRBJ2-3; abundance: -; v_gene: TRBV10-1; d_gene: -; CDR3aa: ARTSGECTDTQY
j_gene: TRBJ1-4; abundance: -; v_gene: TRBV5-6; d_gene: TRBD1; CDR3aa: ASSYTTGYNEKLF
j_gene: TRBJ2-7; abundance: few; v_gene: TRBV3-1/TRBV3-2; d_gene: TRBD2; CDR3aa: ASSPRAAGGPYEQY
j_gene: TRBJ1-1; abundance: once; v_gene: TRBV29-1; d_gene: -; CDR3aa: SVHTQGPNTEAF
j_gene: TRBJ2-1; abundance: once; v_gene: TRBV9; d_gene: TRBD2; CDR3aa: ASSGTSGIRYFHEQF
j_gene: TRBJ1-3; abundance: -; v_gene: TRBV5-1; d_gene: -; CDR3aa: ASSSGGRVK
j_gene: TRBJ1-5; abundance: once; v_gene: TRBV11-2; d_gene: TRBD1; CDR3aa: ASSLTGERYQPQH
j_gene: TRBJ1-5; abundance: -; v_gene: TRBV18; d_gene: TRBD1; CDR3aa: ASSTQGNSNQPQH
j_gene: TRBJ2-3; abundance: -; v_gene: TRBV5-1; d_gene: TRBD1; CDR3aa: ASSWDRAYSTDTQY
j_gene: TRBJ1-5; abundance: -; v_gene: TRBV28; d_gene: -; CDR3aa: ASSRTRGGYSNQPQH